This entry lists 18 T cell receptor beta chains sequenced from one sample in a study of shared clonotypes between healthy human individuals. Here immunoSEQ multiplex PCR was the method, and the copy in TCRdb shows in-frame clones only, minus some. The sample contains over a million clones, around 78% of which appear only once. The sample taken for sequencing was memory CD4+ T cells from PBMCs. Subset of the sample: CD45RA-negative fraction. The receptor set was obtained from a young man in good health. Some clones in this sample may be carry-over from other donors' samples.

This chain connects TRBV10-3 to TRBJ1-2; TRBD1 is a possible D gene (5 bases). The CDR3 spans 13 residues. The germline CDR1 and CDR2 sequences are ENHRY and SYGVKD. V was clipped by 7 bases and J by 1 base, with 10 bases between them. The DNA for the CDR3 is TGTGCCATCACCCGGGGCCTTAACTATGGCTACACCTTC. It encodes CAITRGLNYGYTF.

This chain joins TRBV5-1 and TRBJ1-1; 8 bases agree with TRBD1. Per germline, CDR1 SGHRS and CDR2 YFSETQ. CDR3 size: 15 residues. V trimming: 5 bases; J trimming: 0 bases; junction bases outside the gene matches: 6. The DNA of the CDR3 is TGCGCCAGCAGGCCAGCAGGGGGCCTGAACACTGAAGCTTTCTTT. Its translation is CASRPAGGLNTEAFF. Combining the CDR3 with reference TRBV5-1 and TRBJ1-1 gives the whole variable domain KAGVTQTPRYLIKTRGQQVTLSCSPISGHRSVSWYQQTPGQGLQFLFEYFSETQRNKGNFPGRFSGRQFSNSRSEMNVSTLELGDSALYLCASRPAGGLNTEAFFGQGTRLTVV.

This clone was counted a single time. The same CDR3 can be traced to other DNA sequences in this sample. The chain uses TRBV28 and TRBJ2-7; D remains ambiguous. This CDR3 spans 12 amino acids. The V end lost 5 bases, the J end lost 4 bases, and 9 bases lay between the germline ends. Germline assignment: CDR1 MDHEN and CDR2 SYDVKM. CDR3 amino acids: CASSPPGYEQYF. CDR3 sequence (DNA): TGTGCCAGCAGTCCACCAGGTTACGAGCAGTACTTC.

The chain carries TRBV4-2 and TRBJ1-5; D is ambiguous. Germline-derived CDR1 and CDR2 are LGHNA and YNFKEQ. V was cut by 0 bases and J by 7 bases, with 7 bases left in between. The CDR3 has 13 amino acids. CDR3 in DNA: TGTGCCAGCAGCCAAGATTTGCTGCAGCCCCAGCATTTT. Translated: CASSQDLLQPQHF.

CDR3 sequence reads: CASRTSGVNSYNEQFF. Here the CDR3 DNA reads TGTGCCAGCAGAACTAGCGGAGTGAACTCCTACAATGAGCAGTTCTTC. The gene calls are TRBV7-2 and TRBJ2-1; 8 bases map to TRBD2. Per the germline V gene, CDR1 is SGHTA and CDR2 is FQGNSA. The CDR3 spans 16 residues. V lost 6 bases to trimming and J lost 0 bases; unmatched junction nucleotides: 7.

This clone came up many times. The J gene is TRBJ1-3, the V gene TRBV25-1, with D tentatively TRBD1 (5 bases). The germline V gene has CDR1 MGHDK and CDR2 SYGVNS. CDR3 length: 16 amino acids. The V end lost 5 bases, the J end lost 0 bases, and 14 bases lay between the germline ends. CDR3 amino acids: CASSHLRGSSGNTIYF. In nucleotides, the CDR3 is TGTGCCAGCAGTCATCTAAGGGGTTCCTCTGGAAACACCATATATTTT. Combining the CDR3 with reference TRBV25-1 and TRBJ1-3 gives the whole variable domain EADIYQTPRYLVIGTGKKITLECSQTMGHDKMYWYQQDPGMELHLIHYSYGVNSTEKGDLSSESTVSRIRTEHFPLTLESARPSHTSQYLCASSHLRGSSGNTIYFGEGSWLTVV.

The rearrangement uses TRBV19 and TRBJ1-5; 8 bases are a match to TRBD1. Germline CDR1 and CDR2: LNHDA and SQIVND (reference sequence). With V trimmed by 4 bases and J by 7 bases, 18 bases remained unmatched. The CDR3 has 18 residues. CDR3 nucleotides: TGTGCCAGTAGTAGAACCGGGACAGGAGGCCGTATGGGGCAGCCCCAGCATTTT. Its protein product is CASSRTGTGGRMGQPQHF.

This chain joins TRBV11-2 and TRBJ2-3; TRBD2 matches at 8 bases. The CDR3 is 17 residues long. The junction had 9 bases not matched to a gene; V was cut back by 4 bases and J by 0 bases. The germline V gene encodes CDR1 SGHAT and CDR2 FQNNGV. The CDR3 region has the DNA TGTGCCAGCAGCTGGCGGGGGGTCCTATCTAGCACAGATACGCAGTATTTT. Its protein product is CASSWRGVLSSTDTQYF.

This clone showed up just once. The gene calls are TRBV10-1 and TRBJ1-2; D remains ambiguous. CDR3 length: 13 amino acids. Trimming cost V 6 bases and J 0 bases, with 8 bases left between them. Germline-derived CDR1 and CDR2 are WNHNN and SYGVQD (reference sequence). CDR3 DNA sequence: TGCGCCAGCAGCACAGATCCTAACTATGGCTACACCTTC. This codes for CASSTDPNYGYTF.

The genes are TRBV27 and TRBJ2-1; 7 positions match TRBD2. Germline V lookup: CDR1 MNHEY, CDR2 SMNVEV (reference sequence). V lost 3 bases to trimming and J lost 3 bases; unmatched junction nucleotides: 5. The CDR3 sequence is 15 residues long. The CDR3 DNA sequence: TGTGCCAGCAGTTTTCGCCTAGCGGTCTACAATGAGCAGTTCTTC. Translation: CASSFRLAVYNEQFF.

The DNA of the CDR3 is TGTGCCAGCAGCTCAGGGTCCGGGAACTATGGCTACACCTTC. Residues: CASSSGSGNYGYTF. The genes are TRBV9 and TRBJ1-2; D perhaps matches TRBD1 (5 bases). This CDR3 is built from 14 residues. Germline CDR1 reads SGDLS; CDR2 reads YYNGEE. Trimming removed 4 bases from V and 2 bases from J, with 12 bases in between.

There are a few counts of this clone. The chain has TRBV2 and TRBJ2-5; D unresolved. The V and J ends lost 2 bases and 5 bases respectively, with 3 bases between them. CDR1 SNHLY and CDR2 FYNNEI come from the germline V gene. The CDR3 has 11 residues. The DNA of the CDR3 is TGTGCCAGCAGTGAATACGAGACCCAGTACTTC. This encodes CASSEYETQYF. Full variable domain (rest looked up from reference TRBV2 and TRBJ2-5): EPEVTQTPSHQVTQMGQEVILRCVPISNHLYFYWYRQILGQKVEFLVSFYNNEISEKSEIFDDQFSVERPDGSNFTLKIRSTKLEDSAMYFCASSEYETQYFGPGTRLLVL.

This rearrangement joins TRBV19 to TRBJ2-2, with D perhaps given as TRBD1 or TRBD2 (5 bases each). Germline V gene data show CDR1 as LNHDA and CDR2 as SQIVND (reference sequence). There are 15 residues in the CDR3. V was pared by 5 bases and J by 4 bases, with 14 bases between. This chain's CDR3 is CASSFTRDPTGELFF. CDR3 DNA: TGTGCCAGTAGTTTTACCCGGGACCCCACCGGGGAGCTGTTTTTT. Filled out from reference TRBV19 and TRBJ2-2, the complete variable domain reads DGGITQSPKYLFRKEGQNVTLSCEQNLNHDAMYWYRQDPGQGLRLIYYSQIVNDFQKGDIAEGYSVSREKKESFPLTVTSAQKNPTAFYLCASSFTRDPTGELFFGEGSRLTVL.

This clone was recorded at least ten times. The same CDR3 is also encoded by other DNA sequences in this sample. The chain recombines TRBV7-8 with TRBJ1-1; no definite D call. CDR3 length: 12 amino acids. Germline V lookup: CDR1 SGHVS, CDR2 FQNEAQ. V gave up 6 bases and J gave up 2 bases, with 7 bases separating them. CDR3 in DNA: TGTGCCAGCAGTTTTGGTAACACTGAAGCTTTCTTT. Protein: CASSFGNTEAFF. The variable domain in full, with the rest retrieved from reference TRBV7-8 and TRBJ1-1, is GAGVSQSPRYKVAKRGQDVALRCDPISGHVSLFWYQQALGQGPEFLTYFQNEAQLDKSGLPSDRFFAERPEGSVSTLKIQRTQQEDSAVYLCASSFGNTEAFFGQGTRLTVV.

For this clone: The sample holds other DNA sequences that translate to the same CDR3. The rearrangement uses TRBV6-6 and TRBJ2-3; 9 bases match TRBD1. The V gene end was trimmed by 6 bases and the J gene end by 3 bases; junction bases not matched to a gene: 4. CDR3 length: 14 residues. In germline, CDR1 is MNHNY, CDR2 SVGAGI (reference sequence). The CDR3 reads CASSPGQGTDTQYF. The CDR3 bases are TGTGCCAGCAGCCCTGGACAGGGGACAGATACGCAGTATTTT.

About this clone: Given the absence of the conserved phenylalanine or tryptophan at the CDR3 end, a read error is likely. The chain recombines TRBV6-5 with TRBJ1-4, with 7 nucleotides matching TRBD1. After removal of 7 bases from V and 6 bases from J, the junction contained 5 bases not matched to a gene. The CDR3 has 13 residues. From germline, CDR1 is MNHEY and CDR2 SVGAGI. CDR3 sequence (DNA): TGTGCCAGCACCGCCCAGGGGGATGAAAAACTGTTTCTT. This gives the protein CASTAQGDEKLFL.

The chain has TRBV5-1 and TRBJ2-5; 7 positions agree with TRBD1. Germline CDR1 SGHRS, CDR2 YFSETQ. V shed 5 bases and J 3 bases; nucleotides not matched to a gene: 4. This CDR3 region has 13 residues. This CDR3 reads CASRAGTEETQYF. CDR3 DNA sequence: TGCGCCAGCAGGGCCGGGACAGAAGAGACCCAGTACTTC.

CDR3 amino acids: CARSRGSNQPQHF. CDR3 DNA sequence: TGTGCCAGGTCGAGGGGTAGCAATCAGCCCCAGCATTTT. The chain joins TRBV27 to TRBJ1-5, with a weak D call TRBD1 (5 bases). Deletions cut 9 bases from V and 0 bases from J, with 9 bases between. Germline loops: CDR1 MNHEY, CDR2 SMNVEV (reference sequence). This CDR3 has 13 amino acids.